Described below is a single T cell receptor (beta chain) sequence and its context. No antigen is known for it. The data were obtained in a study of neurological immune-mediated disorders. Study-level points and caveats: It was HTLV-1-associated myelopathy that showed the most TCR clonal expansion, while multiple sclerosis showed the least, falling below healthy controls. Any association between clinical or MRI features and the multiple sclerosis repertoire cluster was absent.

CDR1 DFQATT and CDR2 SNEGSKA come from the germline V gene (reference sequence). V was trimmed by 3 bases and J by 0 bases, leaving 9 bases between them. The length of the CDR3 is 13 residues. One entry per CDR3 protein, called by TCRdb with MiXCR from the 5' RACE reads. This sample has fewer than 85,000 distinct CDR3 sequences, with 4% to 6% found just once. The sequenced material came from PBMCs. The clonotype comes from a woman aged 25 to 39 with multiple sclerosis. The rearrangement links TRBV20-1 to TRBJ2-7, with D hard to call. The CDR3 region is CSASRSTSYEQYF. CDR3 in DNA: TGCAGTGCTAGTAGGAGCACCTCCTACGAGCAGTACTTC.